This entry is about one T cell receptor beta chain. Its target is not known. The CDR3 covers 14 residues. The V end lost 1 base, the J end lost 7 bases, and 11 bases lay between the germline ends. Germline V gives CDR1 LGHNA, CDR2 YNFKEQ. PCR used 60 Vbeta primers and 13 Jbeta primers. Per the authors' pipeline: Unique TCR beta chains numbered 80 million to 95 million in a later analysis, with around 10 million shared. This table comes from immunoSEQ multiplex PCR, and its TCRdb copy is limited to in-frame clones, with some not included. The V and J calls and clone size come from that table; D and trimming were worked out from the DNA. Of 150,000 to 200,000 clones listed, around 82% are singletons. The data are from a study of cytomegalovirus exposure and HLA in healthy donors. Study-wide findings and caveats: Sequencing had likely introduced a cluster of highly shared sequence variants as an artifact. Some V segments could not be told apart, so they were left out, TRBV6-2 and TRBV6-3 among them.

This receptor was identified in a male donor in good health and CMV-seronegative. Sequenced: PBMCs. The chain joins TRBV4-2 to TRBJ2-4, with D unclear. CDR3 nucleotides: TGTGCCAGCAGCCAAGTTTCGACGGAGAACATTCAGTACTTC. Translated, it gives CASSQVSTENIQYF.